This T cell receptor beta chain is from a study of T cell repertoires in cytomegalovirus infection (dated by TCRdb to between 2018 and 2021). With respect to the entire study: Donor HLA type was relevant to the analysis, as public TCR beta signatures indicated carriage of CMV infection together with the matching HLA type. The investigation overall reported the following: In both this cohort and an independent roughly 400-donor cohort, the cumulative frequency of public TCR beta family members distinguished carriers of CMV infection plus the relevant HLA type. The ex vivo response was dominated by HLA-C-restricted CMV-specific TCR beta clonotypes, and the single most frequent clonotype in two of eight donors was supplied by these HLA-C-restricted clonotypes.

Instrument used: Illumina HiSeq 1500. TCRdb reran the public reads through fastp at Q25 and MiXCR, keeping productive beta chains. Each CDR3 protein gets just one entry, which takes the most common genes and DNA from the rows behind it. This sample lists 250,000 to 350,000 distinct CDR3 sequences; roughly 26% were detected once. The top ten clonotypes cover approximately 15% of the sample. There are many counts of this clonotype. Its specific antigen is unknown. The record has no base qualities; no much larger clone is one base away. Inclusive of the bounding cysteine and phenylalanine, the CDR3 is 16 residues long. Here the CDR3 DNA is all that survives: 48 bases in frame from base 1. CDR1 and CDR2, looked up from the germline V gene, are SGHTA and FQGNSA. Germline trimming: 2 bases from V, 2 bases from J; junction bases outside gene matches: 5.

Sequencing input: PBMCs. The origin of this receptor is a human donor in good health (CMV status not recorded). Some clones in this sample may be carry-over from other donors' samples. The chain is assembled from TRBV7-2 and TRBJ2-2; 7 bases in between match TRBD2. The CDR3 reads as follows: CASSLFGGRNTGELFF. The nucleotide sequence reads TGTGCCAGCAGCTTATTCGGCGGGAGAAACACCGGGGAGCTGTTTTTT.